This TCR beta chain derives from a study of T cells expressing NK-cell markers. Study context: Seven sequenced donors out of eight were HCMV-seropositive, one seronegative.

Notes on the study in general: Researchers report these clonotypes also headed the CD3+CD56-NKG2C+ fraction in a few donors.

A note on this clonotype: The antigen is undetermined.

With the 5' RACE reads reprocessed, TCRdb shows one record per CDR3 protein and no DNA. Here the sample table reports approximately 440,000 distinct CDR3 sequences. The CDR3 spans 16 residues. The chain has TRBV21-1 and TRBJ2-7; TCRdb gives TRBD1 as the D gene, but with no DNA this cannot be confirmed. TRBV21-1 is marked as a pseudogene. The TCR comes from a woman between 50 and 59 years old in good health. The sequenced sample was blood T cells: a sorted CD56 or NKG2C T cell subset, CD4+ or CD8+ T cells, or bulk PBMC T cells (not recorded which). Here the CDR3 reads CASSTNQQGNGYEQYF.